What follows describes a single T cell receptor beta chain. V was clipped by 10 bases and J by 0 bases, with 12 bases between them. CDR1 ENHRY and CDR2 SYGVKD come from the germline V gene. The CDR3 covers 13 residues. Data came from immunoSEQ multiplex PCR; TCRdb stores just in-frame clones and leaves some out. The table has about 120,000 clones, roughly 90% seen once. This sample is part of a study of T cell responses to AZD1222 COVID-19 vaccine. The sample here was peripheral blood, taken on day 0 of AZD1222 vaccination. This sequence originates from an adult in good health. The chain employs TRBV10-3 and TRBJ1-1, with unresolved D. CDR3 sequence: CAKSNGLNTEAFF. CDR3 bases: TGTGCCAAATCGAACGGACTGAACACTGAAGCTTTCTTT.